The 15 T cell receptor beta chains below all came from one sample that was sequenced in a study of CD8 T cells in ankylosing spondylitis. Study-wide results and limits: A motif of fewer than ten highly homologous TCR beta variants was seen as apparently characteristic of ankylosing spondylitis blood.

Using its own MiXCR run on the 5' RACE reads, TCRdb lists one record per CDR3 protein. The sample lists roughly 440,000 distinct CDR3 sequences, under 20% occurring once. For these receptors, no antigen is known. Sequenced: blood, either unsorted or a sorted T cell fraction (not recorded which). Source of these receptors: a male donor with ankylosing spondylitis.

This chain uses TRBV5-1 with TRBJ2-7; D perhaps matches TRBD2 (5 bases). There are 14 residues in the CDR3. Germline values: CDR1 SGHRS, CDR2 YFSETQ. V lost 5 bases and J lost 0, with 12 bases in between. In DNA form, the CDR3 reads TGCGCCAGCAGTTTTAACGGGGACTCCTACGAGCAGTACTTC. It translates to CASSFNGDSYEQYF.

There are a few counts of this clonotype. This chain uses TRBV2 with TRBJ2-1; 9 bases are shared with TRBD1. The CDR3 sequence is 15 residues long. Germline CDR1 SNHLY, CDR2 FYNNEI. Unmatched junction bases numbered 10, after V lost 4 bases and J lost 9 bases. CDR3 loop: CASSATGTGLSEQFF. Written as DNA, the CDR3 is TGTGCCAGCAGTGCCACCGGGACAGGGTTGAGTGAGCAGTTCTTC.

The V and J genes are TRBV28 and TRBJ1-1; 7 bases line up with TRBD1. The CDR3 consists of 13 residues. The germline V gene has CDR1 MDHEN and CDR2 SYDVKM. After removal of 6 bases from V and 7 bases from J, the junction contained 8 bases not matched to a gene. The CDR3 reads CASSSNRQGEAFF. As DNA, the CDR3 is TGTGCCAGCAGCAGCAACCGACAGGGTGAAGCTTTCTTT.

CDR3 residues: CASSEAHLGIEQYF. The CDR3 DNA sequence: TGTGCCAGCAGTGAAGCCCACTTGGGGATCGAGCAGTACTTC. The V and J genes are TRBV6-1 and TRBJ2-7; D is ambiguous. Germline CDR1 reads MNHNS; CDR2 reads SASEGT. With 0 bases removed from V and 6 bases from J, the gap between germline ends came to 12 bases. CDR3 size: 14 residues.

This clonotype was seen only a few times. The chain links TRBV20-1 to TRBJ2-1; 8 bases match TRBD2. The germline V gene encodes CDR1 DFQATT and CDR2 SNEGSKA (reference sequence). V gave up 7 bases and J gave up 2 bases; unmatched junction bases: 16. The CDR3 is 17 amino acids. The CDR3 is CSVGARSGASAYNEQFF. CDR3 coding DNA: TGCAGTGTTGGGGCACGTAGCGGGGCTTCCGCCTACAATGAGCAGTTCTTC.

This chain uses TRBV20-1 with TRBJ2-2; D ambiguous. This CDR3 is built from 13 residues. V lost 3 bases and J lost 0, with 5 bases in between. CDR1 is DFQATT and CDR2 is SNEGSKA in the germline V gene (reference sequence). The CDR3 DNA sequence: TGCAGTGCTAGCGGACCGAACACCGGGGAGCTGTTTTTT. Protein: CSASGPNTGELFF.

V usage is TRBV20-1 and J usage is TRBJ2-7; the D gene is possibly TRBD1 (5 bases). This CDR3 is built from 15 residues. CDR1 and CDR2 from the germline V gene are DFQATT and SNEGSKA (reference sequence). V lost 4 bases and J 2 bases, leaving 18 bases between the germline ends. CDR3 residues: CSAIVRAANPYEQYF. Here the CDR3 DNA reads TGCAGTGCTATAGTCAGGGCCGCAAATCCCTACGAGCAGTACTTC.

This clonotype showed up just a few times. DNA of the CDR3: TGCAGTGCTAGAGGGAGGACAGGCGCCACTGAAGCTTTCTTT. Translated: CSARGRTGATEAFF. The rearrangement uses TRBV20-1 and TRBJ1-1; TRBD1 aligns across 7 bases. The CDR3 totals 14 residues. Trimming at V came to 1 base and at J to 4 bases, leaving 6 bases not matched to a gene. CDR1 and CDR2 from the germline V gene are DFQATT and SNEGSKA (reference sequence).

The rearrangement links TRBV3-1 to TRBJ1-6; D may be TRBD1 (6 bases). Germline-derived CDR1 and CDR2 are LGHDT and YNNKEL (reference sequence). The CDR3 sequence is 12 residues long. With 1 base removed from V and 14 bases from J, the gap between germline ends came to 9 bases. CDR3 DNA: TGTGCCAGCAGCCAAGCGAGGGGGGCCCTCCACTTT. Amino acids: CASSQARGALHF.

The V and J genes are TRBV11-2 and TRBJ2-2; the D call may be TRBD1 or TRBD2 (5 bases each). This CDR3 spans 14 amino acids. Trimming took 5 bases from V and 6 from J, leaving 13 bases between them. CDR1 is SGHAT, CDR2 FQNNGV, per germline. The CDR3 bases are TGTGCCAGCAGCGGAGATAGAGGGGCCGGGGAGCTGTTTTTT. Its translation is CASSGDRGAGELFF.

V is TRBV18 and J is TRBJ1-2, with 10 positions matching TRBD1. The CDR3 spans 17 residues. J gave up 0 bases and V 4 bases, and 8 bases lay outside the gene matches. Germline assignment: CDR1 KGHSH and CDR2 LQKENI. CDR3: CASSRDRGPSPNYGYTF. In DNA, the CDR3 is TGTGCCAGCTCACGAGACAGGGGGCCATCCCCTAACTATGGCTACACCTTC. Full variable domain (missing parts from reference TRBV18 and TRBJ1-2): NAGVMQNPRHLVRRRGQEARLRCSPMKGHSHVYWYRQLPEEGLKFMVYLQKENIIDESGMPKERFSAEFPKEGPSILRIQQVVRGDSAAYFCASSRDRGPSPNYGYTFGSGTRLTVV.

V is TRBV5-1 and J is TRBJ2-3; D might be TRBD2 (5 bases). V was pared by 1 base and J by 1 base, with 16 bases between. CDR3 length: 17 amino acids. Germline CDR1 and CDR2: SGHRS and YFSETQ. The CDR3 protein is CASSLNVGAPRTDTQYF. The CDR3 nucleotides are TGCGCCAGCAGCTTGAATGTGGGAGCCCCTCGCACAGATACGCAGTATTTT.

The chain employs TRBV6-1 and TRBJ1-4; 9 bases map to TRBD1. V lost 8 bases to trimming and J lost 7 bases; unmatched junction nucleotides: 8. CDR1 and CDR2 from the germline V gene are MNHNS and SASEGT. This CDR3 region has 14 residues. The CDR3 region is CASRSTGGIEKLFF. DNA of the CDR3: TGTGCCAGCCGATCTACAGGGGGCATTGAAAAACTGTTTTTT.

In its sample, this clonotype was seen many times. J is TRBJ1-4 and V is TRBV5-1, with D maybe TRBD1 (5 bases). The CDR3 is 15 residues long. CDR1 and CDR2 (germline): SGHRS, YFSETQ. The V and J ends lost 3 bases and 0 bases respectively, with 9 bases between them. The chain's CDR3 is CASSYGTATNEKLFF. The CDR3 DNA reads TGCGCCAGCAGCTATGGGACGGCAACTAATGAAAAACTGTTTTTT.

In DNA form, the CDR3 reads TGCGCCAGCAGCTCTCAGACTAGCGGGGGTTACAATGAGCAGTTCTTC. It is translated as CASSSQTSGGYNEQFF. The chain recombines TRBV5-1 with TRBJ2-1; TRBD2 matches at 12 bases. The CDR3 sequence is 16 residues long. J gave up 4 bases and V 3 bases, and 5 bases lay outside the gene matches. CDR1 and CDR2 from the germline V gene are SGHRS and YFSETQ.